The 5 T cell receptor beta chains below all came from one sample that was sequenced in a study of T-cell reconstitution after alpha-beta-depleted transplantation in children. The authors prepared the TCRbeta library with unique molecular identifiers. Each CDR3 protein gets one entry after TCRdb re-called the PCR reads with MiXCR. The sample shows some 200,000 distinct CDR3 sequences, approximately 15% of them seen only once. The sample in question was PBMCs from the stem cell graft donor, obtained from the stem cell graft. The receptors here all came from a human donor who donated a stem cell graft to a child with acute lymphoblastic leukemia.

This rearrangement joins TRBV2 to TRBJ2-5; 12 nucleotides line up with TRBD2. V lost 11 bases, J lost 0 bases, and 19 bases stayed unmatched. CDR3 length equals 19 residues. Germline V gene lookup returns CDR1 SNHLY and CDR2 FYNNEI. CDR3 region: CAFSPKLAGGPRNQETQYF. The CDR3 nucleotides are TGTGCCTTCAGCCCCAAGCTAGCGGGAGGGCCGCGCAACCAAGAGACCCAGTACTTC.

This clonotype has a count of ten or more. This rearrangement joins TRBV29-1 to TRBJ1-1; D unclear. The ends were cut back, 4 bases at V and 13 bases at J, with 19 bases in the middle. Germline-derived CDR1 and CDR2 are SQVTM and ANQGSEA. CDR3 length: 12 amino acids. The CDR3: CSVGSGGLLHFF. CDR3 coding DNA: TGCAGCGTTGGGTCGGGAGGCCTCCTGCATTTCTTT.

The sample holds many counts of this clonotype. The CDR3 loop reads CASSPEKLVIIQYF. The CDR3 bases are TGCGCCAGCAGCCCTGAGAAACTAGTTATCATTCAGTACTTC. The chain couples TRBV10-2 to TRBJ2-4; possible D gene TRBD2, 5 bases. V dropped 6 bases and J dropped 9 bases, with 18 bases sitting between them. The germline CDR1 and CDR2 sequences are WSHSY and SAAADI. This CDR3 comprises 14 residues.

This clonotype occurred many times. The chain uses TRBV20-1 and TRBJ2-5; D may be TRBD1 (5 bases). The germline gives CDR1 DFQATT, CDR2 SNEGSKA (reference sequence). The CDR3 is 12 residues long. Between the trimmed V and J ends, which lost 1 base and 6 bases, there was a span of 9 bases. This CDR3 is CSARVGEKTQYF. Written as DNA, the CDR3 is TGCAGTGCTAGAGTAGGGGAAAAGACCCAGTACTTC.

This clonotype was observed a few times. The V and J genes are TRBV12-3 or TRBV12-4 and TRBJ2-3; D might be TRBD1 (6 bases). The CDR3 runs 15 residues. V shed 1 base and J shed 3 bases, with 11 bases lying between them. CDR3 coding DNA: TGTGCCAGCAGTTTAGACAGGGTTCAAACAGATACGCAGTATTTT. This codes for CASSLDRVQTDTQYF.